A single sample gave rise to the 2 T cell receptor beta chains below, sequenced in a study of blood T cell repertoires in COVID-19. The table came from immunoSEQ multiplex PCR; TCRdb's copy has only in-frame clones and leaves some out. Of about 200,000 clones listed, 85% are singletons. The sample taken for sequencing was peripheral blood. Every receptor here comes from a person aged 70 to 79 with COVID-19, enrolled during active disease.

This clone has a handful of counts. This sequence joins TRBV6-2 or TRBV6-3 and TRBJ1-1; possibly TRBD1 for D (5 bases). The CDR3 runs to 14 residues. CDR1 and CDR2 (germline): MNHEY, SVGEGT. The V gene lost 2 bases and the J gene lost 3 bases, with 10 bases spanning the gap. The CDR3 loop is CASSYRDSYTEAFF. CDR3 nucleotide sequence: TGTGCCAGCAGTTACAGGGACTCTTACACTGAAGCTTTCTTT.

This rearrangement joins TRBV19 to TRBJ2-6; perhaps TRBD1 as D (6 bases). Germline V CDR1 and CDR2: LNHDA, SQIVND (reference sequence). The ends were cut back, 4 bases at V and 3 bases at J, with 10 bases in the middle. CDR3 length: 15 amino acids. The CDR3 here is CASSTKTGGANVLTF. The DNA for the CDR3 is TGTGCCAGTAGTACCAAGACAGGTGGGGCCAACGTCCTGACTTTC.